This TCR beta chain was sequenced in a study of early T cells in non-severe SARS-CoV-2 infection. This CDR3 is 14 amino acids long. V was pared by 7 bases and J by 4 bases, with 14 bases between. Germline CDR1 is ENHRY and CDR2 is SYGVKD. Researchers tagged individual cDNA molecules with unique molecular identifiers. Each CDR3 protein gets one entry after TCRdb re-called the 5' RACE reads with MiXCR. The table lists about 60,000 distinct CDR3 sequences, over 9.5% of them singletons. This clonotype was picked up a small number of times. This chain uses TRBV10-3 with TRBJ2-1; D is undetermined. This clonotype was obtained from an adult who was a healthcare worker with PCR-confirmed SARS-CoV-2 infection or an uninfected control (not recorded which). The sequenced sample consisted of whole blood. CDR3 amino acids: CAIKLLAVYNEQFF. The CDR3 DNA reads TGTGCCATCAAACTTCTTGCGGTTTACAATGAGCAGTTCTTC.